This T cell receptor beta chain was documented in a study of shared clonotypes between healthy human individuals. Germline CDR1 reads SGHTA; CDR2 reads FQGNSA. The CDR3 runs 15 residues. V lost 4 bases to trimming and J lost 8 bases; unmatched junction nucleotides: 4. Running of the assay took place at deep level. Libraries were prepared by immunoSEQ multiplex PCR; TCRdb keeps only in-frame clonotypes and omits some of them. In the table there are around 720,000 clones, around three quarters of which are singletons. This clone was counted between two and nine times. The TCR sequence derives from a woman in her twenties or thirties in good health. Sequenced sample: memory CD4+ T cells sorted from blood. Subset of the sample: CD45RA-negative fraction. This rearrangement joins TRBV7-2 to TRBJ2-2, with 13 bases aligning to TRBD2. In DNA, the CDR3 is TGTGCCAGCAGCTCCCGGACTAGCGGGAGTGGGGAGCTGTTTTTT. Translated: CASSSRTSGSGELFF.